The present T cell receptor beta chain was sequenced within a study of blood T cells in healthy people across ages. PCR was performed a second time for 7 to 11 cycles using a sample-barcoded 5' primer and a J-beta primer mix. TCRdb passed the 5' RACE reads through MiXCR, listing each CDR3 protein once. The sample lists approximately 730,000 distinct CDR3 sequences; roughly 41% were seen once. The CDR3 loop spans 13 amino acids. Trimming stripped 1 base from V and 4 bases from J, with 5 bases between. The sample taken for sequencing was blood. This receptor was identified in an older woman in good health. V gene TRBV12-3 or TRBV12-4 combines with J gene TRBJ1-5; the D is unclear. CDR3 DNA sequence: TGTGCCAGCAGTTTAGGGGTGAATCAGCCCCAGCATTTT. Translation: CASSLGVNQPQHF.